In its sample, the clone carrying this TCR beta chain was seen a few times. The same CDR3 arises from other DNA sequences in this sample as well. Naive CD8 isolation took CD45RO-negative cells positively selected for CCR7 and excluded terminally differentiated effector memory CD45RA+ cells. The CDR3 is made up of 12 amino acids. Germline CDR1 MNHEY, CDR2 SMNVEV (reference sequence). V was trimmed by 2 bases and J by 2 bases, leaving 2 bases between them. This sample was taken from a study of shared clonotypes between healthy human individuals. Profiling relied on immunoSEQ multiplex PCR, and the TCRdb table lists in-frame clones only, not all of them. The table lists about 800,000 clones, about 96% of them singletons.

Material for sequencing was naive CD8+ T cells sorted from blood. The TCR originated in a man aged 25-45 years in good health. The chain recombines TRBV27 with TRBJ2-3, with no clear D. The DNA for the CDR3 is TGTGCCAGCAGTTTACTCACAGATACGCAGTATTTT. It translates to CASSLLTDTQYF.